This T cell receptor (beta chain) is drawn from a study of shared clonotypes between healthy human individuals. Across the whole study: Three plates were used per donor for CD4 naive, three for CD4 memory, two for CD8 naive and one for CD8 memory. Study-wide results and caveats: Compared with memory subsets, naive subsets generally had larger estimated richness.

Remarks on this clone: Its target is not known.

Sequenced by immunoSEQ multiplex PCR; TCRdb stores in-frame clones only, minus some. The data hold about 1,500,000 clones, with roughly 96% observed a single time. V was pared by 6 bases and J by 1 base, with 5 bases of the junction left unmatched. The CDR3 runs to 15 residues. The germline V gene has CDR1 SNHLY and CDR2 FYNNEI. V usage is TRBV2 and J usage is TRBJ2-5, with 10 bases lining up with TRBD1. Sequencing was performed on naive CD4+ T cells sorted from blood. Subset of the sample: CD45RA+ positively selected. The clonotype was recovered from a man aged 30-40 years in good health. CDR3 region: CASRTGGELQETQYF. As DNA, the CDR3 is TGTGCCAGCAGGACAGGGGGCGAACTCCAAGAGACCCAGTACTTC.